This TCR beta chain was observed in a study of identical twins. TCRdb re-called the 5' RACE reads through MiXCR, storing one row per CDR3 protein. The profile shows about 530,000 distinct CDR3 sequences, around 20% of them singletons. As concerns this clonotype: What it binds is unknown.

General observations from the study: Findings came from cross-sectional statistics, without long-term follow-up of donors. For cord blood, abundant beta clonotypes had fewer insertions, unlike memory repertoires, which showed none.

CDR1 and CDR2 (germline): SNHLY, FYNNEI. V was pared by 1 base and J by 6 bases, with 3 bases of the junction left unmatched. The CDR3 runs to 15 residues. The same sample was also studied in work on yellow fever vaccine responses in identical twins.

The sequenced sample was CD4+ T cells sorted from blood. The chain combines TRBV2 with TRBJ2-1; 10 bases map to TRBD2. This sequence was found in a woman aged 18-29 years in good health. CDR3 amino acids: CASSEDSGGSNEQFF. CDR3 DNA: TGTGCCAGCAGTGAAGATAGCGGGGGGTCCAATGAGCAGTTCTTC.